This entry lists 7 T cell receptor beta chains sequenced from one sample in a study of blood T cell repertoires in COVID-19. Clones were sequenced by immunoSEQ multiplex PCR, and TCRdb holds only the in-frame ones, with some missing. Of 20,000 or so clones detected, around 81% appear once; the ten largest clones hold around 14%. Input material: peripheral blood. These receptors originate from a man aged 40-55 years with active or convalescent COVID-19.

This rearrangement joins TRBV6-1 to TRBJ1-5; D is perhaps TRBD1 (6 bases). This CDR3 is 16 amino acids long. Germline CDR1 MNHNS, CDR2 SASEGT. The V gene lost 4 bases and the J gene lost 0 bases, with 13 bases spanning the gap. The CDR3 sequence: CASSGLGQFSNQPQHF. The CDR3 DNA reads TGTGCCAGCAGTGGTCTTGGACAGTTTAGCAATCAGCCCCAGCATTTT.

This clone was found a few times. The V and J genes are TRBV4-2 and TRBJ2-7; 9 nucleotides line up with TRBD2. This CDR3 has 14 residues. Germline CDR1 is LGHNA and CDR2 is YNFKEQ. V dropped 1 base and J dropped 6; count of bases not matched to a gene: 4. The CDR3 is CASSQGTSEGEQYF. The CDR3 DNA follows: TGTGCCAGCAGCCAAGGGACTAGCGAAGGCGAGCAGTACTTC.

This chain joins TRBV11-2 and TRBJ1-4, with a possible D match to TRBD1 (6 bases). Per germline, CDR1 SGHAT and CDR2 FQNNGV. The CDR3 spans 15 residues. V shed 0 bases and J shed 5 bases, with 10 bases lying between them. CDR3 nucleotides: TGTGCCAGCAGCTTAGAGGGGGCGCGAAATGAAAAACTGTTTTTT. It specifies CASSLEGARNEKLFF.

V gene TRBV5-1 combines with J gene TRBJ2-7; D perhaps matches TRBD1 (6 bases). Germline lookup yields CDR1 SGHRS and CDR2 YFSETQ. Trimming removed 4 bases at V and 0 bases at J, with 14 bases between. The CDR3 length is 15 residues. The CDR3 DNA sequence: TGCGCCAGCAGCCTTGGACAGCTTAGCTCCTACGAGCAGTACTTC. Its protein product is CASSLGQLSSYEQYF.

The chain's CDR3 is CASRGAYDNSPLHF. For the CDR3, the DNA is TGTGCCAGCAGGGGCGCCTACGATAATTCACCCCTCCACTTT. J is TRBJ1-6 and V is TRBV18, with D tentatively TRBD1 (5 bases). Between the trimmed V and J ends, which lost 8 bases and 5 bases, there was a span of 13 bases. The CDR3 has 14 residues. CDR1 KGHSH and CDR2 LQKENI come from the germline V gene.

The V and J genes are TRBV5-1 and TRBJ1-4; no clear D gene. The CDR3 loop spans 15 amino acids. Between the trimmed V and J ends, which lost 7 bases and 0 bases, there was a span of 13 bases. The germline V gene encodes CDR1 SGHRS and CDR2 YFSETQ. The CDR3 loop is CASRRDLATNEKLFF. DNA for the CDR3: TGCGCCAGCCGTAGAGACCTAGCAACTAATGAAAAACTGTTTTTT. The variable domain in full, completed from reference TRBV5-1 and TRBJ1-4, reads KAGVTQTPRYLIKTRGQQVTLSCSPISGHRSVSWYQQTPGQGLQFLFEYFSETQRNKGNFPGRFSGRQFSNSRSEMNVSTLELGDSALYLCASRRDLATNEKLFFGSGTQLSVL.

CDR3 DNA: TGCGCCAGCAGCTTTGGCTCGAACACCGGGGAGCTGTTTTTT. Its translation: CASSFGSNTGELFF. The chain carries TRBV5-1 and TRBJ2-2; D is ambiguous. V was cut by 2 bases and J by 0 bases, with 5 bases left in between. There are 14 residues in the CDR3. Per the germline V gene, CDR1 is SGHRS and CDR2 is YFSETQ.